This T cell receptor (beta chain) stems from a study of shared clonotypes between healthy human individuals. Findings and limits, study-wide: The study's rarefaction showed incomplete sorted-subset sequencing despite large depth. Naive subsets typically showed greater estimated richness than memory subsets.

The V gene lost 0 bases and the J gene lost 6 bases, with 18 bases spanning the gap. The CDR3 spans 16 residues. CDR1 and CDR2 from the germline V gene are SQVTM and ANQGSEA. Negatively enriched CD4+ T cells were divided by CD45RA into naive and memory. This clone appeared a few times. Antigen specificity is unknown. The method was immunoSEQ multiplex PCR; TCRdb's version includes in-frame clones alone and lacks a portion of them. The repertoire holds about 1 million clones, with about 75% as singletons. The sample comprised memory CD4+ T cells sorted from blood. Subset of the sample: CD45RA-negative fraction. The source of this sequence is a young man in good health. The rearrangement links TRBV29-1 to TRBJ2-1; possible D gene TRBD2, 5 bases. In DNA, the CDR3 is TGCAGCGTTGAAGATCTTAGGGCTTTTCGGGGCAATGAGCAGTTCTTC. It codes for CSVEDLRAFRGNEQFF.